The T cell receptor (beta chain) described here comes from a study of vaccination and CD4 T cells after COVID-19. This clonotype has a handful of counts. Its matching antigen is unknown. The trim removed 7 bases at V and 1 base at J, leaving 12 bases unmatched. The CDR3 extends over 17 amino acids. Looked up from germline, CDR1 is SGHTA and CDR2 is FQGNSA. Cultured CD4+ T cell DNA was sequenced using the Oncomine TCR Beta short-read assay. TCRdb ran MiXCR on the PCR reads and lists one entry per CDR3 protein. The table shows roughly 16,000 distinct CDR3 sequences, with 40% to 55% occurring only once. Treatment defined: approximately 10-day PBMC culture with coronavirus spike peptide pools or control peptides (ViraFEST assay). ViraFEST stimulated the growth of antigen-specific T cells using peptide pools and subsequently profiled their TCRs by sequencing.

This receptor was taken from a human donor who had recovered from COVID-19. The chain joins TRBV7-2 to TRBJ2-2; TRBD2 aligns across 7 bases. The sequenced sample was CD4+ T cells from blood, cultured in vitro. The CDR3 DNA sequence: TGTGCCAGCACCTCCCGAGGTAGCGGGCTGAACACCGGGGAGCTGTTTTTT. It translates to CASTSRGSGLNTGELFF. Full variable domain (missing parts from reference TRBV7-2 and TRBJ2-2): GAGVSQSPSNKVTEKGKDVELRCDPISGHTALYWYRQSLGQGLEFLIYFQGNSAPDKSGLPSDRFSAERTGGSVSTLTIQRTQQEDSAVYLCASTSRGSGLNTGELFFGEGSRLTVL.